The sequence of this T cell receptor beta chain was determined in a study of vaccination effects on CD4 cells after COVID-19. Study background: Convalescent patient samples, from two individuals, date to 16 days and one week before vaccination.

Generated by immunoSEQ multiplex PCR, the TCRdb table keeps only in-frame clones and is missing some. This sample has around 45,000 clones, with 60% to 85% found just once. Germline V CDR1 and CDR2: SGHTA, FQGTGA. V dropped 4 bases and J dropped 8 bases, with 12 bases sitting between them. This CDR3 has 13 residues. At the end of roughly ten days of culture, CD4+ T cells were isolated. Worth noting for this clone: No antigen is known for it.

This specimen consisted of CD4+ T cells from PBMCs cultured without peptide, obtained before COVID-19 vaccination. This receptor was identified in a human donor who had a prior SARS-CoV-2 infection. The chain combines TRBV7-3 with TRBJ2-1, with D perhaps matching TRBD2 (6 bases). The CDR3 nucleotides read TGTGCCAGCAGCTCCAGGTGGGGGGATGAGCAGTTCTTC. Its protein product is CASSSRWGDEQFF.